This T cell receptor beta chain derives from a study of regulatory T cells in long-lasting Graves disease. General study findings and limits: Whereas 966 public clonotypes were shared by new patients, persistent patients shared more, at around 2,700. There was favoring of TRBV28, TRBJ1-2 and TRBJ2-5 in persistent disease.

This sample's time point: newly diagnosed GD, antithyroid drugs for less than 3 months. From RNA extracted from PBMCs, the TCR library was made. The EDTA tubes were filled with nine milliliters of drawn peripheral blood. Investigators prepared the TCR beta libraries by applying iRepertoire HTBI primers and Arm-PCR of CDR3 regions. TCRdb called the multiplex PCR reads again in MiXCR, with one record for every CDR3 protein. The repertoire holds under 300,000 distinct CDR3 sequences, with 20% to 25% as singletons. The CDR3 covers 14 residues. Germline V gives CDR1 WNHNN, CDR2 SYGVQD (reference sequence). V gave up 4 bases and J gave up 2 bases, with 9 bases separating them. This clonotype was counted at least ten times. The antigen is undetermined.

The J gene is TRBJ2-4, the V gene TRBV10-1; maybe TRBD1 (5 bases). This material consisted of peripheral blood mononuclear cells (PBMCs), taken at new diagnosis, from a patient treated with antithyroid drugs. This receptor was taken from a female donor with Graves disease. CDR3 sequence reads: CASSAGLTKNIQYF. The CDR3 nucleotides read TGCGCCAGCAGTGCAGGGTTAACCAAAAACATTCAGTACTTC.